The 27 T cell receptor beta chains below were found in one sample sequenced in a study of T cells in tuberculosis. Generated by immunoSEQ multiplex PCR, the TCRdb table keeps only in-frame clones and is missing some. This sample yields 30,000 to 35,000 clones, of which approximately 91% are seen a single time; 2% to 2.5% belongs to the top ten. The sequenced sample consisted of PBMCs. The receptors were gathered from a donor under 30 with latent tuberculosis or without tuberculosis infection.

The chain uses TRBV5-1 and TRBJ1-2; 8 bases align to TRBD1. Germline trimming cut 4 bases from V and 3 bases from J; bases unmatched to any gene: 2. The CDR3 spans 13 residues. The germline V gene has CDR1 SGHRS and CDR2 YFSETQ. CDR3 nucleotides: TGCGCCAGCAGCACAGGGGGGGACTATGGCTACACCTTC. Its protein product is CASSTGGDYGYTF.

The chain uses TRBV29-1 and TRBJ2-2; 10 bases are a match to TRBD2. Germline values: CDR1 SQVTM, CDR2 ANQGSEA. This CDR3 spans 14 amino acids. Trimming at V came to 7 bases and at J to 3 bases, leaving 5 bases not matched to a gene. The CDR3 region is CSARAGGDTGELFF. CDR3 bases: TGCAGCGCGCGAGCGGGGGGGGACACCGGGGAGCTGTTTTTT.

V gene TRBV7-2 combines with J gene TRBJ1-1; 8 nucleotides match TRBD1. The J segment lost 10 bases and the V segment lost 7 bases, leaving 17 bases of the junction unmatched. Germline assignment: CDR1 SGHTA and CDR2 FQGNSA. The CDR3 sequence is 15 residues long. The chain's CDR3 is CASNPRGRGPIGAFF. The CDR3 DNA follows: TGTGCCAGCAACCCCAGGGGGCGCGGCCCAATTGGAGCTTTCTTT.

This chain uses TRBV5-6 with TRBJ1-1; D gene unclear. Trimming removed 5 bases from V and 7 bases from J, with 9 bases in between. This CDR3 region has 11 residues. Germline V gives CDR1 SGHDT, CDR2 YYEEEE. CDR3 in DNA: TGTGCCAGCAGTCTATCCGGTGAAGCTTTCTTT. This translates into CASSLSGEAFF.

This chain uses TRBV9 with TRBJ1-4; a possible D gene is TRBD1 (5 bases). The germline V gene has CDR1 SGDLS and CDR2 YYNGEE. Trimming pared 4 bases from V and 4 bases from J, leaving 11 bases between. The CDR3 is 14 amino acids. The CDR3 DNA reads as TGTGCCAGCAGCCCGTCGCAGGGTAATGAAAAACTGTTTTTT. It translates to CASSPSQGNEKLFF. The full variable domain, with the rest looked up from reference TRBV9 and TRBJ1-4, is DSGVTQTPKHLITATGQRVTLRCSPRSGDLSVYWYQQSLDQGLQFLIQYYNGEERAKGNILERFSAQQFPDLHSELNLSSLELGDSALYFCASSPSQGNEKLFFGSGTQLSVL.

This clone was observed a single time. The gene calls are TRBV18 and TRBJ1-4; D gene ambiguous. V lost 1 base to trimming and J lost 6 bases, with 15 bases between them. The germline gives CDR1 KGHSH, CDR2 LQKENI. CDR3 size: 16 residues. The CDR3 here is CASSPQPDTWDEKLFF. CDR3 bases: TGTGCCAGCTCACCACAGCCCGACACTTGGGATGAAAAACTGTTTTTT.

The rearrangement links TRBV27 to TRBJ2-2, with D maybe TRBD2 (6 bases). The CDR3 has 14 amino acids. V was clipped by 8 bases and J by 2 bases, with 12 bases between them. CDR1 and CDR2 (germline): MNHEY, SMNVEV (reference sequence). CDR3 sequence reads: CASSSGVNTGELFF. The CDR3 nucleotides are TGTGCCAGCTCATCGGGAGTAAACACCGGGGAGCTGTTTTTT.

The V and J genes are TRBV5-6 and TRBJ1-1; D gene uncertain. The CDR3 is 13 residues long. CDR1 and CDR2 (germline): SGHDT, YYEEEE. The V and J ends lost 0 bases and 6 bases respectively, with 9 bases between them. The CDR3 region is CASSLGVRAEAFF. CDR3 DNA: TGTGCCAGCAGCTTGGGGGTACGGGCTGAAGCTTTCTTT.

This clone was observed once. The chain couples TRBV6-4 to TRBJ1-5; D is unclear. The germline V gene has CDR1 MRHNA and CDR2 SNTAGT. This CDR3 has 13 amino acids. The V end was cut by 6 bases, the J end by 5 bases, with 11 bases between. The CDR3 DNA follows: TGTGCCAGCAGCCAAACATCCGATCAGCCCCAGCATTTT. Translating it yields CASSQTSDQPQHF.

The chain joins TRBV7-2 to TRBJ2-7; maybe TRBD1 (6 bases). CDR3 length: 12 amino acids. Germline lookup yields CDR1 SGHTA and CDR2 FQGNSA. Between the trimmed V and J ends, which lost 3 bases and 5 bases, there was a span of 8 bases. CDR3 loop: CASSFRGHEQYF. CDR3 DNA: TGTGCCAGCAGCTTCAGGGGTCACGAGCAGTACTTC.

This sequence joins TRBV5-4 and TRBJ1-3; D unclear. Germline V gene sequence: CDR1 SGHNT, CDR2 YYREEE (reference sequence). The V gene lost 0 bases and the J gene lost 3 bases, with 7 bases spanning the gap. This CDR3 contains 14 residues. In DNA form, the CDR3 reads TGTGCCAGCAGCTTGGCGGGGAATGGAAACACCATATATTTT. The encoded protein is CASSLAGNGNTIYF.

The chain couples TRBV6-1 to TRBJ1-2; D is perhaps TRBD1 (6 bases). The V end lost 4 bases, the J end lost 5 bases, and 11 bases lay between the germline ends. Germline assignment: CDR1 MNHNS and CDR2 SASEGT. CDR3 size: 13 residues. The chain's CDR3 is CASSAPTGYGYTF. In DNA, the CDR3 is TGTGCCAGCAGTGCCCCAACAGGGTATGGCTACACCTTC.

The chain employs TRBV19 and TRBJ1-2; D possibly corresponds to TRBD1 (6 bases). The CDR3 runs 13 residues. The germline gives CDR1 LNHDA, CDR2 SQIVND (reference sequence). V was trimmed by 6 bases and J by 11 bases, leaving 19 bases between them. The CDR3 region is CASSTGSRPSYTF. The CDR3 DNA reads as TGTGCCAGTAGCACAGGGTCCAGACCTAGTTACACCTTC.

This clone was seen a few times. The rearrangement uses TRBV28 and TRBJ1-2, with D unresolved. V lost 5 bases and J 1 base, leaving 5 bases between the germline ends. This CDR3 region has 12 residues. The germline V gene has CDR1 MDHEN and CDR2 SYDVKM. The CDR3 coding sequence is TGTGCCAGCAGTCTTAATAACTATGGCTACACCTTC. Translation: CASSLNNYGYTF.

The chain joins TRBV9 to TRBJ2-5; D is ambiguous. The CDR3 has 13 amino acids. The germline V and J ends were trimmed by 4 bases and 5 bases, with 12 bases remaining between them. Germline V gives CDR1 SGDLS, CDR2 YYNGEE. The CDR3 spells CASSSPSEETQYF. CDR3 nucleotide sequence: TGTGCCAGCAGCTCCCCCTCCGAGGAGACCCAGTACTTC. Using reference TRBV9 and TRBJ2-5 for the parts outside the CDR3, the full variable domain is DSGVTQTPKHLITATGQRVTLRCSPRSGDLSVYWYQQSLDQGLQFLIQYYNGEERAKGNILERFSAQQFPDLHSELNLSSLELGDSALYFCASSSPSEETQYFGPGTRLLVL.

The rearrangement links TRBV5-6 to TRBJ2-3; D possibly corresponds to TRBD2 (6 bases). The CDR3 is made up of 16 amino acids. Trimming shortened V by 3 bases and J by 0 bases, and 14 bases separated the two germline ends. Germline CDR1 is SGHDT and CDR2 is YYEEEE. CDR3 residues: CASSWPSVKSTDTQYF. The CDR3 DNA sequence: TGTGCCAGCAGCTGGCCTAGCGTCAAGAGCACAGATACGCAGTATTTT.

The chain carries TRBV9 and TRBJ2-1; TRBD2 matches at 12 bases. Trimming at V came to 3 bases and at J to 4 bases, leaving 5 bases not matched to a gene. CDR1 is SGDLS, CDR2 YYNGEE, per germline. This CDR3 has 16 residues. The DNA for the CDR3 is TGTGCCAGCAGCGACGTTCTAGCGGGGGGGTACAATGAGCAGTTCTTC. This codes for CASSDVLAGGYNEQFF.

The chain carries TRBV19 and TRBJ2-3, with a tentative D call TRBD1 (6 bases). The V end lost 5 bases, the J end lost 1 base, and 13 bases lay between the germline ends. Germline CDR1 is LNHDA and CDR2 is SQIVND (reference sequence). This CDR3 has 15 amino acids. The CDR3 sequence: CASSAEGVGTDTQYF. CDR3 nucleotides: TGTGCCAGTAGTGCAGAGGGGGTTGGCACAGATACGCAGTATTTT.

This chain uses TRBV19 with TRBJ2-3; possibly TRBD2 for D (7 bases). This CDR3 is 15 amino acids long. Germline CDR1 LNHDA, CDR2 SQIVND (reference sequence). V lost 5 bases, J lost 4 bases, and 16 bases lay in between. The CDR3 coding sequence is TGTGCCAGTAGTCGGGGGGCGTTGGGCGCAGATACGCAGTATTTT. It translates to CASSRGALGADTQYF. Combining the CDR3 with reference TRBV19 and TRBJ2-3 gives the whole variable domain DGGITQSPKYLFRKEGQNVTLSCEQNLNHDAMYWYRQDPGQGLRLIYYSQIVNDFQKGDIAEGYSVSREKKESFPLTVTSAQKNPTAFYLCASSRGALGADTQYFGPGTRLTVL.

The V call is TRBV4-2, the J call TRBJ2-2, with D perhaps TRBD2 (7 bases). Germline V gene lookup returns CDR1 LGHNA and CDR2 YNFKEQ. This CDR3 region has 15 residues. V gave up 5 bases and J gave up 5 bases, with 15 bases separating them. CDR3 DNA sequence: TGTGCCAGCAGCGAGGGGGAGGGCCAAACCGGGGAGCTGTTTTTT. Its protein is CASSEGEGQTGELFF.

This clone was counted a single time. The chain has TRBV6-6 and TRBJ2-3; 10 bases align to TRBD2. Germline assignment: CDR1 MNHNY and CDR2 SVGAGI (reference sequence). V was pared by 5 bases and J by 4 bases, with 9 bases of the junction left unmatched. CDR3 length: 16 residues. CDR3 protein: CASSVSAGGRADTQYF. In DNA, the CDR3 is TGTGCCAGCAGTGTCTCAGCGGGAGGGAGGGCAGATACGCAGTATTTT.

The chain is built from TRBV5-6 and TRBJ2-3; 7 nucleotides align to TRBD2. The V gene's germline CDR1 is SGHDT and CDR2 YYEEEE. Trimming removed 2 bases from V and 2 bases from J; junction bases left unmatched: 8. This CDR3 comprises 16 residues. CDR3 in amino acids: CASSFLAVVFTDTQYF. The CDR3 nucleotides read TGTGCCAGCAGCTTCCTAGCGGTGGTGTTCACAGATACGCAGTATTTT.

This clone came up once. One end of the junction varies from germline; a read error may be responsible. This chain joins TRBV5-6 and TRBJ2-7, with a weak D call TRBD2 (5 bases). CDR3 length: 13 amino acids. Germline lookup yields CDR1 SGHDT and CDR2 YYEEEE. The CDR3 reads CASSSRGIYEQHF. CDR3 nucleotides: TGTGCCAGCAGCTCAAGAGGGATCTACGAGCAGCACTTC.

The chain carries TRBV9 and TRBJ1-1; TRBD1 might be the D (6 bases). The CDR3 consists of 15 residues. Germline V gene lookup returns CDR1 SGDLS and CDR2 YYNGEE. Trimming took off 3 bases at V and 3 bases at J, with 15 bases between the two ends. Here the CDR3 reads CASSGPPDRDTEAFF. The CDR3 bases are TGTGCCAGCAGCGGCCCCCCGGACAGAGACACTGAAGCTTTCTTT.

In its sample, this clone was seen a few times. The chain uses TRBV7-9 and TRBJ2-7; D is undetermined. Germline V gives CDR1 SEHNR, CDR2 FQNEAQ (reference sequence). This CDR3 is built from 12 residues. V was cut by 4 bases and J by 0 bases, with 4 bases left in between. This chain's CDR3 is CASSSSSYEQYF. CDR3 nucleotides: TGTGCCAGCAGCTCTAGCTCCTACGAGCAGTACTTC.

The chain combines TRBV4-3 with TRBJ2-7; 8 bases are a match to TRBD1. V lost 1 base and J lost 6; bases outside the gene matches: 5. The CDR3 runs 14 residues. Germline CDR1 LGHNA, CDR2 YSLEER. DNA of the CDR3: TGCGCCAGCAGCCAAGGGACAGGGCCGGGCGAGCAGTACTTC. This codes for CASSQGTGPGEQYF.

This clone appeared once. The rearrangement links TRBV10-2 to TRBJ2-2, with 9 bases aligning to TRBD2. V shed 6 bases, J shed 4 bases, and the junction held 6 bases outside the gene matches. CDR1 and CDR2 from the germline V gene are WSHSY and SAAADI. The CDR3 is made up of 15 amino acids. This chain's CDR3 is CASRGGGAPTGELFF. In DNA form, the CDR3 reads TGCGCCAGCAGGGGCGGGGGGGCCCCCACCGGGGAGCTGTTTTTT.